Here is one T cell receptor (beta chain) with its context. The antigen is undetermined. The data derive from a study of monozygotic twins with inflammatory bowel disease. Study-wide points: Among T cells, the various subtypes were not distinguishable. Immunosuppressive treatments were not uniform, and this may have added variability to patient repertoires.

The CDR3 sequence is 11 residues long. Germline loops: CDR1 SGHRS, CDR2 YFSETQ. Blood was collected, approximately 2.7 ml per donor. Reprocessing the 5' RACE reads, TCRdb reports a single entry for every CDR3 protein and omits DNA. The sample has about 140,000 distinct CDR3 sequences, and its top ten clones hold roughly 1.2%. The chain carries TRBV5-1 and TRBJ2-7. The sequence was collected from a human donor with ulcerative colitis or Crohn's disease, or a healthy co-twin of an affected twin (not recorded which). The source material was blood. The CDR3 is CASSTLGEQYF.